The next 3 T cell receptor beta chains were all read from a single sample in a study of cytomegalovirus exposure and HLA in healthy donors. Primers for the PCR totalled 60 Vbeta and 13 Jbeta. Generated by immunoSEQ multiplex PCR, the TCRdb table keeps only in-frame clones and is missing some. This repertoire shows more than 100,000 clones, about three quarters found once; its top ten account for about 2.5%. Sequencing input: PBMCs. The receptor set was obtained from a middle-aged woman in good health and CMV-seropositive.

This chain connects TRBV2 to TRBJ2-7; D is perhaps TRBD2 (6 bases). The CDR3 has 11 residues. Trimming removed 3 bases from V and 9 bases from J, with 9 bases in between. Germline V lookup: CDR1 SNHLY, CDR2 FYNNEI. DNA for the CDR3: TGTGCCAGCAGTGAGGTGGAGGGGCAGTACTTC. It codes for CASSEVEGQYF.

V gene TRBV5-6 combines with J gene TRBJ2-5, with D maybe TRBD2 (6 bases). The V end lost 4 bases, the J end lost 1 base, and 17 bases lay between the germline ends. The CDR3 covers 16 residues. Germline V gene data show CDR1 as SGHDT and CDR2 as YYEEEE. The CDR3 loop reads CASSTSDYLRQETQYF. As DNA, the CDR3 is TGTGCCAGCAGCACATCGGACTATCTACGCCAAGAGACCCAGTACTTC.

V is TRBV10-2 and J is TRBJ2-3; TRBD2 might be the D (6 bases). This CDR3 contains 14 residues. V lost 7 bases, J lost 5 bases, and 16 bases lay in between. Germline lookup yields CDR1 WSHSY and CDR2 SAAADI. Written as DNA, the CDR3 is TGCGCCAGCACCCTTCTAGCGTCTGGAGATACGCAGTATTTT. It translates to CASTLLASGDTQYF.